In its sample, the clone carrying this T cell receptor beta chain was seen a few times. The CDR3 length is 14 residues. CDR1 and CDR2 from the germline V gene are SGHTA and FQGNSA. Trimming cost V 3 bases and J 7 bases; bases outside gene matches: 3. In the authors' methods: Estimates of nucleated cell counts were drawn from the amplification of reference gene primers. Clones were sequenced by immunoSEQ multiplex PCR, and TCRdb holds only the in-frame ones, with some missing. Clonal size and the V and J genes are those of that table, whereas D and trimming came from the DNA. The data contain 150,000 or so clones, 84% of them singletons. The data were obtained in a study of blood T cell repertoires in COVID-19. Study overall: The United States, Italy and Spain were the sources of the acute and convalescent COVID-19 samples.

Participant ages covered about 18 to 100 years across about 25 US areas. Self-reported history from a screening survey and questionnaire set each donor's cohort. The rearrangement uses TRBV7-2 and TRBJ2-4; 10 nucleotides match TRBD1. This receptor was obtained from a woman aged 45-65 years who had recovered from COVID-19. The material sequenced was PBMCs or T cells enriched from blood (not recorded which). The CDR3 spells CASSFRTGGNIQYF. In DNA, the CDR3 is TGTGCCAGCAGCTTTCGGACAGGGGGTAACATTCAGTACTTC.